The 32 T cell receptor beta chains below were found in one sample sequenced in a study of vaccination and CD4 T cells after COVID-19 (dated by TCRdb to between 2021 and 2023). In the paper's terms, the treatment or condition label means: approximately 10-day PBMC culture with coronavirus spike peptide pools or control peptides (ViraFEST assay). The antigens these receptors bind are not known. Library preparation was by PCR. TCRdb shows the sequencer as Illumina iSeq 100. DNA from cultured CD4+ T cells was subjected to TCR sequencing with the Oncomine TCR Beta short-read assay at the Johns Hopkins FTIC core. TCRdb's own reprocessing of the public reads used fastp at Q25 and MiXCR and kept productive beta chains. Records with the same CDR3 protein are collapsed into one entry carrying the most frequent genes and DNA. The sample table records roughly 17,000 distinct CDR3 sequences; about 39% of these occur just once. The top ten clonotypes cover around 11% of the sample.

What was sequenced was CD4+ T cells from blood, cultured in vitro. The source is a human donor who had recovered from COVID-19.

This clonotype appeared a few times. The chain joins TRBV7-2 to TRBJ2-5, with D perhaps assigned TRBD1 or TRBD2 (5 bases each). Trimming removed 1 base from V and 5 bases from J, with 14 bases in between. Per germline, CDR1 SGHTA and CDR2 FQGNSA. The CDR3 consists of 15 residues. The CDR3 here is CASSLGGQGYETQYF. CDR3 nucleotides: TGTGCCAGCAGCTTAGGCGGGCAGGGATACGAGACCCAGTACTTC.

The chain couples TRBV5-1 to TRBJ1-2; 7 bases agree with TRBD1. J lost 3 bases, V lost 4 bases, and 3 bases had no gene match. Germline V gene sequence: CDR1 SGHRS, CDR2 YFSETQ. The length of the CDR3 is 13 residues. The CDR3 protein is CASSQDRHYGYTF. The CDR3, as DNA: TGCGCCAGCAGCCAGGACAGGCACTATGGCTACACCTTC.

The V and J genes are TRBV19 and TRBJ2-5, with 7 nucleotides matching TRBD1. The germline V gene has CDR1 LNHDA and CDR2 SQIVND (reference sequence). Trimming took 5 bases from V and 5 from J; bases not matched to a gene: 8. The CDR3 has 14 residues. The chain's CDR3 is CASSPTGVLETQYF. For the CDR3, the DNA is TGTGCCAGTAGTCCTACAGGGGTGCTGGAGACCCAGTACTTC. Combining the CDR3 with reference TRBV19 and TRBJ2-5 gives the whole variable domain DGGITQSPKYLFRKEGQNVTLSCEQNLNHDAMYWYRQDPGQGLRLIYYSQIVNDFQKGDIAEGYSVSREKKESFPLTVTSAQKNPTAFYLCASSPTGVLETQYFGPGTRLLVL.

This CDR3 reads CASSQRGAANTGELFF. CDR3 nucleotide sequence: TGTGCCAGCAGCCAGAGGGGTGCGGCGAACACCGGGGAGCTGTTTTTT. The chain couples TRBV11-2 to TRBJ2-2; D is perhaps TRBD1 or TRBD2 (5 bases each). The V and J ends lost 5 bases and 0 bases respectively, with 13 bases between them. The CDR3 length is 16 residues. The germline CDR1 and CDR2 sequences are SGHAT and FQNNGV.

As regards this clonotype: The junction departs from the called germline gene at one end, perhaps through a read error. The V and J genes are TRBV11-2 and TRBJ2-2, with D perhaps TRBD1 (5 bases). The CDR3 spans 14 residues. Germline CDR1 is SGHAT and CDR2 is FQNNGV. CDR3 coding DNA: TGTGCCAGCAGCCTAGACAGAAACACCGGGGAGCTGTTTTTT. It yields the protein CASSLDRNTGELFF.

The table lists this clonotype with a few counts. The chain uses TRBV5-1 and TRBJ1-1, with D unclear. The CDR3 extends over 14 amino acids. V dropped 0 bases and J dropped 10 bases, with 16 bases sitting between them. The germline gives CDR1 SGHRS, CDR2 YFSETQ. The CDR3 is CASSLGTGSLVAFF. Here the CDR3 DNA reads TGCGCCAGCAGCTTGGGTACGGGGAGTCTCGTAGCTTTCTTT.

The chain carries TRBV6-1 and TRBJ2-3, with D possibly matching TRBD1 (5 bases). Germline V gives CDR1 MNHNS, CDR2 SASEGT. The length of the CDR3 is 14 residues. V gave up 6 bases and J gave up 0 bases, with 10 bases separating them. The chain's CDR3 is CASRRQTSTDTQYF. Written as DNA, the CDR3 is TGTGCCAGCAGACGACAGACTAGCACAGATACGCAGTATTTT.

This clonotype has more than one count but fewer than ten. CDR3 coding DNA: TGTGCCACCAGCAGCGGGTTCCCCTACGAGCAGTACTTC. This translates into CATSSGFPYEQYF. This chain joins TRBV15 and TRBJ2-7; D is unclear. This CDR3 region has 13 residues. Trimming left V 3 bases short and J 2 bases short, with 8 bases between. Germline V gene data show CDR1 as LNHNV and CDR2 as YYDKDF (reference sequence). The whole variable domain, remainder taken from reference TRBV15 and TRBJ2-7, is DAMVIQNPRYQVTQFGKPVTLSCSQTLNHNVMYWYQQKSSQAPKLLFHYYDKDFNNEADTPDNFQSRRPNTSFCFLDIRSPGLGDTAMYLCATSSGFPYEQYFGPGTRLTVT.

This sequence joins TRBV18 and TRBJ1-2, with TRBD1 matching over 9 bases. Per the germline V gene, CDR1 is KGHSH and CDR2 is LQKENI. The CDR3 is 14 amino acids. Trimming cost V 2 bases and J 5 bases; bases outside gene matches: 3. This CDR3 reads CASSPTGQGYGYTF. The CDR3 DNA reads TGTGCCAGCTCACCAACAGGACAGGGGTATGGCTACACCTTC.

The J gene is TRBJ2-7, the V gene TRBV9, with 7 bases that match TRBD2. CDR3 length: 14 residues. The trim removed 4 bases at V and 2 bases at J, leaving 6 bases unmatched. Germline loops: CDR1 SGDLS, CDR2 YYNGEE. The chain's CDR3 is CASSPGLVTYEQYF. The CDR3 region has the DNA TGTGCCAGCAGCCCAGGACTAGTAACCTACGAGCAGTACTTC. The full variable domain, rest sourced from reference TRBV9 and TRBJ2-7, is DSGVTQTPKHLITATGQRVTLRCSPRSGDLSVYWYQQSLDQGLQFLIQYYNGEERAKGNILERFSAQQFPDLHSELNLSSLELGDSALYFCASSPGLVTYEQYFGPGTRLTVT.

This clonotype has only a few counts. This chain joins TRBV12-3 or TRBV12-4 and TRBJ1-2, with TRBD1 matching 8 bases. J gave up 8 bases and V 6 bases, and 8 bases lay outside the gene matches. The CDR3 length is 13 residues. The CDR3 sequence is CASSRQGPRGYTF. CDR3 coding DNA: TGTGCCAGCAGCCGACAGGGGCCAAGGGGCTACACCTTC.

The chain combines TRBV2 with TRBJ2-5; D remains ambiguous. The germline V and J ends were trimmed by 6 bases and 1 base, with 9 bases remaining between them. The CDR3 covers 13 residues. Germline V CDR1 and CDR2: SNHLY, FYNNEI. The CDR3 spells CASSFEGQETQYF. The CDR3, as DNA: TGTGCCAGCAGCTTTGAAGGCCAAGAGACCCAGTACTTC.

This clonotype turned up a few times. The CDR3 spells CASSPWTGNTEAFF. In nucleotides, the CDR3 is TGTGCCAGCAGCCCGTGGACGGGTAACACTGAAGCTTTCTTT. V usage is TRBV14 and J usage is TRBJ1-1; D unclear. V was clipped by 4 bases and J by 2 bases, with 11 bases between them. From germline, CDR1 is SGHDN and CDR2 FVKESK. This CDR3 has 14 residues.

V usage is TRBV20-1 and J usage is TRBJ1-2, with a possible D match to TRBD1 (6 bases). Trimming took off 0 bases at V and 5 bases at J, with 16 bases between the two ends. The CDR3 length is 15 residues. Per the germline V gene, CDR1 is DFQATT and CDR2 is SNEGSKA (reference sequence). This CDR3 reads CSARDHGRGVYGYTF. DNA for the CDR3: TGCAGTGCTAGAGATCATGGGAGGGGGGTTTATGGCTACACCTTC.

The chain links TRBV12-3 or TRBV12-4 to TRBJ2-7; 7 positions agree with TRBD1. The CDR3 has 14 residues. The V segment lost 2 bases and the J segment 1 base; nucleotides outside the gene matches: 2. In DNA form, the CDR3 reads TGTGCCAGCAGTTTAAAACAGGGGTCCTACGAGCAGTACTTC. This sequence encodes CASSLKQGSYEQYF.

This clonotype was counted a single time. V and J are TRBV19 and TRBJ2-2; D possibly corresponds to TRBD1 (6 bases). Germline V gives CDR1 LNHDA, CDR2 SQIVND (reference sequence). The CDR3 has 12 residues. The germline V and J ends were trimmed by 8 bases and 6 bases, with 10 bases remaining between them. The CDR3 sequence is CASYREPGELFF. CDR3 nucleotide sequence: TGTGCCAGTTACAGGGAACCCGGGGAGCTGTTTTTT.

CDR3: CASSSTGQRGTGELFF. CDR3 in DNA: TGCGCCAGCAGCTCGACAGGCCAACGCGGCACCGGGGAGCTGTTTTTT. This chain connects TRBV5-1 to TRBJ2-2, with TRBD1 as a possible D gene (6 bases). The CDR3 totals 16 residues. Looked up from germline, CDR1 is SGHRS and CDR2 is YFSETQ. With 3 bases removed from V and 4 bases from J, the gap between germline ends came to 16 bases.

Within the sample, this clonotype is medium-sized. The rearrangement links TRBV7-8 to TRBJ1-2, with D perhaps TRBD1 (5 bases). The CDR3 contains 13 residues. V lost 5 bases to trimming and J lost 2 bases, with 9 bases between them. Germline assignment: CDR1 SGHVS and CDR2 FQNEAQ. CDR3 in DNA: TGTGCCAGCAGCGTGACAGAAAACTATGGCTACACCTTC. Protein sequence: CASSVTENYGYTF.

This sequence joins TRBV5-1 and TRBJ2-5; D ambiguous. The CDR3 totals 12 residues. Germline V gene data show CDR1 as SGHRS and CDR2 as YFSETQ. V was cut by 2 bases and J by 0 bases, with 2 bases left in between. This chain's CDR3 is CASSFDQETQYF. The CDR3 nucleotides are TGCGCCAGCAGCTTTGACCAAGAGACCCAGTACTTC.

This clonotype showed up just a few times. J is TRBJ2-5 and V is TRBV24-1; 10 positions agree with TRBD1. The V gene's germline CDR1 is KGHDR and CDR2 SFDVKD. The CDR3 has 16 amino acids. The J segment lost 2 bases and the V segment lost 4 bases, leaving 6 bases of the junction unmatched. CDR3 sequence: CATSEPRTGGQETQYF. The CDR3 coding sequence is TGTGCCACCAGTGAACCCCGGACAGGGGGACAAGAGACCCAGTACTTC.

The chain links TRBV4-1 to TRBJ1-2, with D possibly TRBD1 on 6 matching bases. Germline CDR1 MGHRA, CDR2 YSYEKL. Deletions cut 0 bases from V and 3 bases from J, with 14 bases between. CDR3 length: 16 residues. CDR3 bases: TGCGCCAGCAGCCAAGATCGAGGGGGAATGGACTATGGCTACACCTTC. It encodes CASSQDRGGMDYGYTF.

This clonotype was counted a few times. The chain employs TRBV27 and TRBJ1-2, with a possible D match to TRBD1 (5 bases). Trimming shortened V by 6 bases and J by 4 bases, and 15 bases separated the two germline ends. The CDR3 has 14 residues. Germline V lookup: CDR1 MNHEY, CDR2 SMNVEV (reference sequence). CDR3 coding DNA: TGTGCCAGCAGCTTGACCGGGGCCTTCTATGGCTACACCTTC. Protein sequence: CASSLTGAFYGYTF.

The table lists this clonotype with a few counts. The V call is TRBV5-1, the J call TRBJ1-2; 7 bases are shared with TRBD1. CDR1 SGHRS and CDR2 YFSETQ come from the germline V gene. Trimming took 2 bases from V and 8 from J; bases not matched to a gene: 12. The CDR3 consists of 15 residues. CDR3 region: CASSFITGATYGYTF. DNA for the CDR3: TGCGCCAGCAGCTTCATCACAGGGGCGACTTACGGCTACACCTTC.

V and J are TRBV27 and TRBJ2-2; D is possibly TRBD2 (5 bases). CDR3 length equals 16 residues. CDR1 is MNHEY, CDR2 SMNVEV, per germline (reference sequence). V was pared by 2 bases and J by 0 bases, with 10 bases between. The CDR3 sequence: CASSLGRNANTGELFF. As DNA, the CDR3 is TGTGCCAGCAGTTTAGGGAGAAACGCGAACACCGGGGAGCTGTTTTTT.

J is TRBJ2-5 and V is TRBV5-5, with TRBD2 matching over 9 bases. The CDR3 has 15 residues. V shed 0 bases, J shed 2 bases, and the junction held 2 bases outside the gene matches. Germline CDR1 reads SGHKS; CDR2 reads YYEKEE (reference sequence). The DNA for the CDR3 is TGTGCCAGCAGCTTGGCAGCGGGAGGTCAAGAGACCCAGTACTTC. Encoded protein: CASSLAAGGQETQYF. The full variable domain, rest sourced from reference TRBV5-5 and TRBJ2-5, is DAGVTQSPTHLIKTRGQQVTLRCSPISGHKSVSWYQQVLGQGPQFIFQYYEKEERGRGNFPDRFSARQFPNYSSELNVNALLLGDSALYLCASSLAAGGQETQYFGPGTRLLVL.

The chain uses TRBV19 and TRBJ1-2, with a possible D match to TRBD1 (6 bases). Trimming removed 6 bases at V and 8 bases at J, with 22 bases between. The CDR3 contains 15 residues. Germline V CDR1 and CDR2: LNHDA, SQIVND (reference sequence). CDR3 sequence (DNA): TGTGCCAGTAGGGTTCCAGGGGACCAATTTGAAGGCTACACCTTC. The encoded protein is CASRVPGDQFEGYTF.

The J gene is TRBJ2-3, the V gene TRBV24-1, with a weak D call TRBD2 (5 bases). Trimming took 11 bases from V and 2 from J, leaving 10 bases between them. The CDR3 consists of 12 residues. From germline, CDR1 is KGHDR and CDR2 SFDVKD. In DNA, the CDR3 is TGTGCCATCGCGGAGGACACAGATACGCAGTATTTT. Residues: CAIAEDTDTQYF.

The V and J genes are TRBV28 and TRBJ2-7, with D perhaps matching TRBD1 (5 bases). This CDR3 comprises 15 residues. The V end was cut by 5 bases, the J end by 3 bases, with 17 bases between. Per germline, CDR1 MDHEN and CDR2 SYDVKM. Written as DNA, the CDR3 is TGTGCCAGCAGTGACCCTCGGCAGGGTCTCTACGAGCAGTACTTC. This codes for CASSDPRQGLYEQYF.

The V call is TRBV28, the J call TRBJ2-3; D uncertain. Germline values: CDR1 MDHEN, CDR2 SYDVKM. The CDR3 extends over 15 amino acids. Trimming pared 5 bases from V and 2 bases from J, leaving 14 bases between. The CDR3 sequence is CASSTPSRVTDTQYF. The DNA for the CDR3 is TGTGCCAGCAGTACCCCTTCACGCGTCACAGATACGCAGTATTTT.

J is TRBJ2-7 and V is TRBV4-1, with 14 bases lining up with TRBD2. The CDR3 is 16 amino acids. Per germline, CDR1 MGHRA and CDR2 YSYEKL. The J segment lost 2 bases and the V segment lost 5 bases, leaving 5 bases of the junction unmatched. For the CDR3, the DNA is TGCGCCAGCAGCGGACCGGGACTAGCGGGAGCCTACGAGCAGTACTTC. This codes for CASSGPGLAGAYEQYF.

The J gene is TRBJ1-5, the V gene TRBV7-8, with 7 bases that match TRBD1. The CDR3 runs 16 residues. Germline trimming cut 7 bases from V and 2 bases from J; bases unmatched to any gene: 11. Per germline, CDR1 SGHVS and CDR2 FQNEAQ. CDR3 in DNA: TGTGCCAGCACCCTGACAGGGACGGTGGGCAATCAGCCCCAGCATTTT. Protein sequence: CASTLTGTVGNQPQHF.

This chain links TRBV7-2 with TRBJ2-2; D may be TRBD2 (6 bases). CDR1 is SGHTA and CDR2 is FQGNSA in the germline V gene. CDR3 length: 15 amino acids. V dropped 5 bases and J dropped 4 bases, with 14 bases sitting between them. CDR3 nucleotide sequence: TGTGCCAGCAGCATCTTTAGCGGAGGCACCGGGGAGCTGTTTTTT. Translation gives CASSIFSGGTGELFF.